The 14 T cell receptor beta chains below were found in one sample sequenced in a study of Ad26.COV2.S vaccination and SARS-CoV-2 variants (dated by TCRdb to 2020 to 2022). The treatment or condition label of this sample denotes: about 20 received Ad26.COV2.S at low or high dose, single or two shots; roughly five received placebo; per-sample allocation not given. For vaccine and placebo recipients, repertoires were sequenced using samples collected on day 63 after the first injection. Library preparation used the immunoSEQ multiplex PCR assay. Imported from immuneACCESS, the table was reduced by TCRdb to in-frame sequences with V and J called. These copies leave out some clones; in studies compared against another copy, an unresolved V gene accounts for under half, and the cause of the remainder is not known. A total of 400,000 to 500,000 clones appear in this sample, around 89% of them only once. In total, the top ten clones hold around 3.6% of the sample.

Sequenced material: peripheral blood, taken in a trial of Ad26.COV2.S vaccine versus placebo. The receptors stem from a person between 18 and 60 years old who received the Ad26.COV2.S COVID-19 vaccine or a placebo.

This clone was recorded only once. This chain connects TRBV5-1 to TRBJ1-6; 7 nucleotides match TRBD1. The germline CDR1 and CDR2 sequences are SGHRS and YFSETQ. The CDR3 has 14 residues. The V segment lost 4 bases and the J segment 5 bases; nucleotides outside the gene matches: 3. This CDR3 is CASSVDRNNSPLHF. CDR3 bases: TGCGCCAGCAGCGTGGACAGGAATAATTCACCCCTCCACTTT.

The rearrangement links TRBV6-5 to TRBJ2-7, with D unresolved. CDR1 and CDR2 (germline): MNHEY, SVGAGI. The CDR3 contains 13 residues. V was clipped by 5 bases and J by 6 bases, with 14 bases between them. CDR3 bases: TGTGCCAGCAGTACCTCTAAGACATCCGAGCAGTACTTC. Translation gives CASSTSKTSEQYF.

The gene calls are TRBV19 and TRBJ2-3, with D perhaps TRBD1 (5 bases). Per the germline V gene, CDR1 is LNHDA and CDR2 is SQIVND (reference sequence). Trimming shortened V by 7 bases and J by 0 bases, and 11 bases separated the two germline ends. The CDR3 is 14 residues long. The CDR3 spells CASNWGSSTDTQYF. The CDR3 nucleotides are TGTGCCAGTAATTGGGGCAGCAGCACAGATACGCAGTATTTT.

This chain uses TRBV4-1 with TRBJ1-5; the D is unclear. Germline V lookup: CDR1 MGHRA, CDR2 YSYEKL. The CDR3 consists of 14 residues. V dropped 0 bases and J dropped 4 bases, with 7 bases sitting between them. CDR3 coding DNA: TGCGCCAGCAGCCAAGATCCAGTAAATCAGCCCCAGCATTTT. Encoded protein: CASSQDPVNQPQHF.

The chain links TRBV5-5 to TRBJ1-6; 9 bases agree with TRBD1. In germline, CDR1 is SGHKS, CDR2 YYEKEE (reference sequence). CDR3 size: 14 residues. V dropped 3 bases and J dropped 8; count of bases not matched to a gene: 3. The CDR3 sequence is CASSWTGVDSPLHF. In DNA, the CDR3 is TGTGCCAGCAGCTGGACAGGGGTTGATTCACCCCTCCACTTT.

This clone is a singleton in its sample. The gene calls are TRBV24-1 and TRBJ2-1; 10 bases are shared with TRBD1. This CDR3 has 16 amino acids. Germline CDR1 is KGHDR and CDR2 is SFDVKD. The V gene end was trimmed by 3 bases and the J gene end by 3 bases; junction bases not matched to a gene: 4. The CDR3 here is CATSDPGQGRYNEQFF. DNA of the CDR3: TGTGCCACCAGTGATCCGGGACAGGGGCGCTACAATGAGCAGTTCTTC.

There are a few counts of this clone. This rearrangement joins TRBV5-1 to TRBJ2-7; either TRBD1 or TRBD2 may supply D (5 bases each). Germline V gene lookup returns CDR1 SGHRS and CDR2 YFSETQ. This CDR3 spans 13 amino acids. Trimming took off 4 bases at V and 6 bases at J, with 14 bases between the two ends. The CDR3 loop is CASSTGYLAEQYF. The CDR3 bases are TGCGCCAGCAGCACAGGATACCTAGCCGAGCAGTACTTC.

The V and J genes are TRBV7-3 and TRBJ1-1; maybe TRBD1 (6 bases). Germline values: CDR1 SGHTA, CDR2 FQGTGA. The CDR3 consists of 15 residues. Trimming took off 5 bases at V and 1 base at J, with 14 bases between the two ends. The CDR3 nucleotides read TGTGCCAGCAGCCCAGAAGGGGGAAGGAACACTGAAGCTTTCTTT. It encodes CASSPEGGRNTEAFF. Full variable domain (rest looked up from reference TRBV7-3 and TRBJ1-1): GAGVSQTPSNKVTEKGKYVELRCDPISGHTALYWYRQSLGQGPEFLIYFQGTGAADDSGLPNDRFFAVRPEGSVSTLKIQRTERGDSAVYLCASSPEGGRNTEAFFGQGTRLTVV.

CDR3 loop: CAWSLDTNTEAFF. The CDR3 bases are TGTGCCTGGAGTCTGGACACGAACACTGAAGCTTTCTTT. This chain joins TRBV30 and TRBJ1-1, with D perhaps TRBD1 (5 bases). V was clipped by 2 bases and J by 1 base, with 8 bases between them. Germline V lookup: CDR1 GTSNPN, CDR2 SVGIG (reference sequence). There are 13 residues in the CDR3. Together with reference TRBV30 and TRBJ1-1, the CDR3 gives the full variable domain: SQTIHQWPATLVQPVGSPLSLECTVEGTSNPNLYWYRQAAGRGLQLLFYSVGIGQISSEVPQNLSASRPQDRQFILSSKKLLLSDSGFYLCAWSLDTNTEAFFGQGTRLTVV.

This clone has a handful of counts. The rearrangement joins TRBV5-5 to TRBJ1-5; 9 bases are shared with TRBD1. Trimming took 4 bases from V and 7 from J; bases not matched to a gene: 3. The CDR3 is made up of 13 amino acids. Germline CDR1 and CDR2: SGHKS and YYEKEE (reference sequence). The CDR3 DNA follows: TGTGCCAGCAGCCGGGACAGGGAGCAGCCCCAGCATTTT. Its translation is CASSRDREQPQHF.

This clone was detected a few times. This chain connects TRBV3-1 (or the pseudogene TRBV3-2) to TRBJ1-5; the D gene is possibly TRBD1 (6 bases). V lost 3 bases, J lost 3 bases, and 12 bases lay in between. The length of the CDR3 is 15 residues. CDR1 and CDR2 from the germline V gene are LGHDT and YNNKEL (reference sequence). CDR3 sequence: CASSHSDRNNQPQHF. CDR3 in DNA: TGTGCCAGCAGCCACTCGGACAGAAACAATCAGCCCCAGCATTTT.

The chain couples TRBV28 to TRBJ1-1, with D possibly matching TRBD1 (5 bases). CDR1 and CDR2 from the germline V gene are MDHEN and SYDVKM. Trimming stripped 3 bases from V and 1 base from J, with 9 bases between. The CDR3 runs to 14 residues. CDR3 in amino acids: CASSFVDKNTEAFF. The CDR3 nucleotides are TGTGCCAGCAGTTTTGTGGACAAGAACACTGAAGCTTTCTTT.

The chain couples TRBV28 to TRBJ2-7, with D perhaps matching TRBD2 (5 bases). Per germline, CDR1 MDHEN and CDR2 SYDVKM. V was shortened by 1 base and J by 1 base, with 14 bases between the two germline ends. This CDR3 comprises 16 residues. CDR3 residues: CASSLLRDVISYEQYF. CDR3 DNA: TGTGCCAGCAGTTTATTGAGGGATGTGATATCCTACGAGCAGTACTTC.

The rearrangement joins TRBV2 to TRBJ2-5; no reliable D call. The CDR3 runs 14 residues. With 4 bases removed from V and 2 bases from J, the gap between germline ends came to 11 bases. Germline CDR1 SNHLY, CDR2 FYNNEI. The CDR3 protein is CASSAVTPQETQYF. CDR3 nucleotides: TGTGCCAGCAGTGCAGTCACACCACAAGAGACCCAGTACTTC.